This TCR beta chain was recorded in a study of a mutant IDH1 vaccine in newly diagnosed glioma. With 2 bases removed from V and 5 bases from J, the gap between germline ends came to 13 bases. The germline V gene encodes CDR1 SGHRS and CDR2 YFSETQ. The CDR3 contains 14 residues. Points on this clone: What it recognizes is unknown.

Time point meaning: week 23, last vaccination. It was 300 ug of mutant IDH1 20-mer peptide that made up each vaccine dose, given with topical imiquimod. Clones were sequenced by immunoSEQ multiplex PCR, and TCRdb holds only the in-frame ones, with some missing. The sample holds 35,000 to 40,000 clones, roughly 80% seen once. The material sequenced was PBMCs, taken from a glioma patient whose treatment included an IDH1 peptide vaccine. This TCR was sampled from a man in his forties with glioma. This chain uses TRBV5-1 with TRBJ1-2; D is perhaps TRBD1 (5 bases). The CDR3 reads CASSLTGKGYGYTF. For the CDR3, the DNA is TGCGCCAGCAGCTTAACAGGAAAGGGGTATGGCTACACCTTC.